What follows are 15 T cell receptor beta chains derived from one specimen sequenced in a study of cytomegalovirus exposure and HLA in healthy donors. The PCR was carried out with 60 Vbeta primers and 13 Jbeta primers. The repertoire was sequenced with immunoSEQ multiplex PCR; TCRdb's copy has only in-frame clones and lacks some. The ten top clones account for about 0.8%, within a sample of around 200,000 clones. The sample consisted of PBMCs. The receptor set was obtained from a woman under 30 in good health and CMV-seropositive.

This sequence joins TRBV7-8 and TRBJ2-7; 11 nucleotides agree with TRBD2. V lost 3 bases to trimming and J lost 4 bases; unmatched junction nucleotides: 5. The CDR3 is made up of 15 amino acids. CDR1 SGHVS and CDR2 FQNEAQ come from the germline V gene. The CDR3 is CASSFRLAGSYEQYF. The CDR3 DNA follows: TGTGCCAGCAGCTTCCGACTAGCGGGGTCGTACGAGCAGTACTTC.

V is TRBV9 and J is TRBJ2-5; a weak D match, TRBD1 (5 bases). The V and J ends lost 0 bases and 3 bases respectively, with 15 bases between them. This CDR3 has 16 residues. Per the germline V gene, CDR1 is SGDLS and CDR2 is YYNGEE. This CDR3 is CASSVGKQALKETQYF. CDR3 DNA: TGTGCCAGCAGCGTAGGGAAACAGGCCCTAAAAGAGACCCAGTACTTC.

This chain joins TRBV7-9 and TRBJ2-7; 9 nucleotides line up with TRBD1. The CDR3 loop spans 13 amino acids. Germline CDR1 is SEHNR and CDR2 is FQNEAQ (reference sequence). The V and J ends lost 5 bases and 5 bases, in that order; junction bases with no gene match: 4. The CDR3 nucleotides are TGTGCCAGCAGCCCCAGGACAGGGGACGAGCAGTACTTC. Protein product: CASSPRTGDEQYF.

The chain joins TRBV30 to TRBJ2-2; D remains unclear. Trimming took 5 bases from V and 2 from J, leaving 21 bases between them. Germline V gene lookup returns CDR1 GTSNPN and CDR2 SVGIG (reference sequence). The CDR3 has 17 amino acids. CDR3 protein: CAWFRTRVRRNTGELFF. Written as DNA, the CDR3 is TGTGCCTGGTTTCGTACTCGCGTCCGCCGAAACACCGGGGAGCTGTTTTTT.

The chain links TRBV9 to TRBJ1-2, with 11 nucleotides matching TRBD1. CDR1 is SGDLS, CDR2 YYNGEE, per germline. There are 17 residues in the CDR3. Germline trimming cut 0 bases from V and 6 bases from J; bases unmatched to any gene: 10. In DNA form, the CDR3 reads TGTGCCAGCAGCGTAGCCCCCCTCGGGACAGGGGGTCATGGCTACACCTTC. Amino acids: CASSVAPLGTGGHGYTF.

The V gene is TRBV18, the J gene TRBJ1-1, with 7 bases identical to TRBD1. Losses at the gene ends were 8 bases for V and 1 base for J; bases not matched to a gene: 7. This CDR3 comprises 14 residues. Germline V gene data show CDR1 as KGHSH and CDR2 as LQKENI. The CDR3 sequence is CASEGGSKNTEAFF. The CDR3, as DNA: TGTGCCAGCGAAGGGGGCTCGAAGAACACTGAAGCTTTCTTT.

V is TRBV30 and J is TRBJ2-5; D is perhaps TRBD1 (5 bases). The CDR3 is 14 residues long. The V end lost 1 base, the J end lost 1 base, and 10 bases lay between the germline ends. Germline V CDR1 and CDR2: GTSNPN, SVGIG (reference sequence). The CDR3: CAWSGPGIQETQYF. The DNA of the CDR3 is TGTGCCTGGAGTGGCCCAGGGATCCAAGAGACCCAGTACTTC.

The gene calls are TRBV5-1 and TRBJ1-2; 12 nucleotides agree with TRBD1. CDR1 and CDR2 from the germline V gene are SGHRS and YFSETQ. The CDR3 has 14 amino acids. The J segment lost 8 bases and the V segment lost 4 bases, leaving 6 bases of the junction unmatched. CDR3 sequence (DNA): TGCGCCAGCAGCATGGGACAGGGGGCTTTAGGCTACACCTTC. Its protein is CASSMGQGALGYTF. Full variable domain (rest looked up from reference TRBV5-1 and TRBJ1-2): KAGVTQTPRYLIKTRGQQVTLSCSPISGHRSVSWYQQTPGQGLQFLFEYFSETQRNKGNFPGRFSGRQFSNSRSEMNVSTLELGDSALYLCASSMGQGALGYTFGSGTRLTVV.

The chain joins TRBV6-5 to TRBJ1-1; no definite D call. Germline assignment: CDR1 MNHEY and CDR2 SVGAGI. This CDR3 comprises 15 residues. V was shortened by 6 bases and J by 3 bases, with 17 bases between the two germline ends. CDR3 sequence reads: CASRSLEVSYTEAFF. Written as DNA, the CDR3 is TGTGCCAGCAGATCTCTTGAGGTTTCTTACACTGAAGCTTTCTTT.

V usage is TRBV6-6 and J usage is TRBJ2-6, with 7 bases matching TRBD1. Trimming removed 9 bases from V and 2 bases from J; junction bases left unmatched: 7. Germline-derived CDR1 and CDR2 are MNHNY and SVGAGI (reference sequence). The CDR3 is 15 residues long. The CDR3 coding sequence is TGTGCCAGTAGGCAAGGGGGCACTGGGGCCAACGTCCTGACTTTC. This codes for CASRQGGTGANVLTF.

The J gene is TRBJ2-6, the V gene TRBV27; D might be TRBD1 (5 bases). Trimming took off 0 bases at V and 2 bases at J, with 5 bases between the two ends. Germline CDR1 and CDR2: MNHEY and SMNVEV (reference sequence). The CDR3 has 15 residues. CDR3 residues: CASSLSGAGANVLTF. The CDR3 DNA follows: TGTGCCAGCAGTTTATCAGGGGCTGGGGCCAACGTCCTGACTTTC.

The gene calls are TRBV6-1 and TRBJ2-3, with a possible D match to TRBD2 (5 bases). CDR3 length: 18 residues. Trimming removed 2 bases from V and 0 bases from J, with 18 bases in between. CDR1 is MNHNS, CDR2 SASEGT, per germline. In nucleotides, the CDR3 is TGTGCCAGCAGTGAACTAATAGGACTGGGATTCAGCACAGATACGCAGTATTTT. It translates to CASSELIGLGFSTDTQYF.

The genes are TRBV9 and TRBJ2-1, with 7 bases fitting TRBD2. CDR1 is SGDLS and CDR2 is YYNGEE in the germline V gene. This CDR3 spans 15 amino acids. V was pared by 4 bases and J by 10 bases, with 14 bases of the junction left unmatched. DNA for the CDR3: TGTGCCAGCAGCCAGGGCGGGAGCGCTAGCGGAGAGCAGTTCTTC. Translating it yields CASSQGGSASGEQFF.

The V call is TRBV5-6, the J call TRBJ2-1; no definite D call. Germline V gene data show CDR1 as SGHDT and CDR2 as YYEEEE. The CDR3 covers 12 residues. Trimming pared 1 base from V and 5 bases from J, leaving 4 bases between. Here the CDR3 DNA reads TGTGCCAGCAGCTTGCCCGACAATGAGCAGTTCTTC. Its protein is CASSLPDNEQFF.

CDR3 in amino acids: CASSQEDGEAFF. Written as DNA, the CDR3 is TGTGCCAGCAGCCAGGAGGACGGTGAAGCTTTCTTT. The rearrangement uses TRBV4-2 and TRBJ1-1, with D unclear. The germline V gene has CDR1 LGHNA and CDR2 YNFKEQ. The CDR3 length is 12 residues. Trimming took off 3 bases at V and 7 bases at J, with 9 bases between the two ends.